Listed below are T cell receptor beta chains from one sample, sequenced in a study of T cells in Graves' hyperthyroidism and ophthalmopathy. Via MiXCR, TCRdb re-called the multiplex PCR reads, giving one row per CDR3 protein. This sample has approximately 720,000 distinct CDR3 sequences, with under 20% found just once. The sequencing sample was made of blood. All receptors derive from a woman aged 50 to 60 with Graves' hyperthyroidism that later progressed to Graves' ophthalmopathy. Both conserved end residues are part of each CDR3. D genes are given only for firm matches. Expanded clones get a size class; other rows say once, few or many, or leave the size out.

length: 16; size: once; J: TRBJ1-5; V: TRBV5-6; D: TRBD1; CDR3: CASSYGQEYSNQPQHF; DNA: TGTGCCAGCAGCTACGGACAGGAGTATAGCAATCAGCCCCAGCATTTT
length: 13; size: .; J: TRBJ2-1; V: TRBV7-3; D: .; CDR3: CASSFRASNEQFF; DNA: TGTGCCAGCAGCTTTAGGGCTAGCAATGAGCAGTTCTTC
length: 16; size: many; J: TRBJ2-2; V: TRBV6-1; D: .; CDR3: CASSPPLASNTGELFF; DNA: TGTGCCAGCAGCCCACCGTTGGCCTCGAACACCGGGGAGCTGTTTTTT
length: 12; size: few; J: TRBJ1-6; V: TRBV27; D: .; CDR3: CASSFTASPLHF; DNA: TGTGCCAGCAGTTTTACAGCTTCACCCCTCCACTTT
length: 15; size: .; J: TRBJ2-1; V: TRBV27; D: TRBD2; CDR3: CASAVLAGGNNEQFF; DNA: TGTGCCAGCGCCGTTCTAGCGGGAGGGAACAATGAGCAGTTCTTC
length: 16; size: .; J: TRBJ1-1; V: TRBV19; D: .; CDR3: CASSIGRGNRPPEAFF; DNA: TGTGCCAGTAGTATCGGCAGGGGTAACCGACCTCCTGAGGCTTTCTTT
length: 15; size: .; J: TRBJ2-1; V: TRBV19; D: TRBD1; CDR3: CASSIKQGGVNEQFF; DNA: TGTGCCAGTAGTATAAAACAGGGGGGAGTGAATGAGCAGTTCTTC
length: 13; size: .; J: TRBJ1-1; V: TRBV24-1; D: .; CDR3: CATSDLQDTEAFF; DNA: TGTGCCACCAGTGATTTGCAGGACACTGAAGCTTTCTTT
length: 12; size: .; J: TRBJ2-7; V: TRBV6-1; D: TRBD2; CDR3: CASRREDYEQYF; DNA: TGTGCCAGCAGGCGGGAGGATTACGAGCAGTACTTC
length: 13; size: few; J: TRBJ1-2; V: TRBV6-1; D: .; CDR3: CASRRPGTDGYTF; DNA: TGTGCCAGCAGACGACCGGGAACCGATGGCTACACCTTC
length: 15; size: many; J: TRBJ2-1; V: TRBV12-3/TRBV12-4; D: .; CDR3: CASRTNRVGYNEQFF; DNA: TGTGCCAGCAGAACAAACAGGGTCGGGTACAATGAGCAGTTCTTC
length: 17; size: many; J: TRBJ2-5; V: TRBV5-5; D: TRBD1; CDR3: CASSSLRTGGYQETQYF; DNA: TGTGCCAGCAGCTCCCTGAGGACAGGCGGCTACCAAGAGACCCAGTACTTC
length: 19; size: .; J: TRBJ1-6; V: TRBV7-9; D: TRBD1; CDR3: CASSFFGTGVSSYNSPLHF; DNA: TGTGCCAGCAGCTTTTTTGGGACAGGGGTCAGCTCCTATAATTCACCCCTCCACTTT
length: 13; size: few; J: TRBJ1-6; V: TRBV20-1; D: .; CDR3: CSTRDYTRSPLHF; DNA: TGCAGTACTAGAGATTATACGAGGTCACCCCTCCACTTT
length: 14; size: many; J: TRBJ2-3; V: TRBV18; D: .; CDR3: CASSPPHSTDTQYF; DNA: TGTGCCAGCTCACCACCCCACAGCACAGATACGCAGTATTTT
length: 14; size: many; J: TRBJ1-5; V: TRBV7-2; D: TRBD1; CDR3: CASSLGQPYWPQHF; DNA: TGTGCCAGCAGCTTGGGACAGCCCTATTGGCCCCAGCATTTT
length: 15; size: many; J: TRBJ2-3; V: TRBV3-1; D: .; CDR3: CASSQVGSGTDTQYF; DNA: TGTGCCAGCAGCCAAGTGGGGAGTGGCACAGATACGCAGTATTTT
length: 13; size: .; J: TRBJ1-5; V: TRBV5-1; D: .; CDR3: CASRSGAGQPQHF; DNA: TGCGCCAGCAGATCTGGGGCAGGGCAGCCCCAGCATTTT
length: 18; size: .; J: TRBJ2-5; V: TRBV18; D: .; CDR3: CASSPWDSGTTRRETQYF; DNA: TGTGCCAGCTCACCTTGGGACTCCGGGACCACGAGGAGAGAGACCCAGTACTTC
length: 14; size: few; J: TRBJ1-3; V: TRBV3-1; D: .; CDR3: CASSPGHPGNTIYF; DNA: TGTGCCAGCAGCCCGGGCCATCCTGGAAACACCATATATTTT
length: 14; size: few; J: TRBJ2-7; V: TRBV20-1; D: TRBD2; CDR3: CSARPGLAGYEQYF; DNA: TGCAGTGCTAGACCGGGACTAGCGGGCTACGAGCAGTACTTC
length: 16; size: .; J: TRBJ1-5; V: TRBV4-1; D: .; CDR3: CASSQEESYSNQPQHF; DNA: TGCGCCAGCAGCCAAGAGGAGTCCTATAGCAATCAGCCCCAGCATTTT
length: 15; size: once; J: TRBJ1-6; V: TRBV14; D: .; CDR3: CASSFVPGSDSPLHF; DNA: TGTGCCAGCAGCTTTGTGCCAGGGTCGGATTCACCCCTCCACTTT
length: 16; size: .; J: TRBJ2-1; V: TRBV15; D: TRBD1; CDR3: CATSRGDRGLDNEQFF; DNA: TGTGCCACCAGCAGAGGGGACAGGGGTTTGGACAATGAGCAGTTCTTC
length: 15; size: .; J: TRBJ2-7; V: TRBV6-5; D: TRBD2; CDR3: CASSYDPSGGYEQYF; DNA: TGTGCCAGCAGTTACGATCCTAGCGGGGGCTACGAGCAGTACTTC
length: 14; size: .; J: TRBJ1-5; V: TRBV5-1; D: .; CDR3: CASNYNVMWRLQHF; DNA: TGCGCCAGCAACTATAACGTCATGTGGCGGTTACAGCATTTT
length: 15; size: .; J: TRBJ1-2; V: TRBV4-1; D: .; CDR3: CASSQGAGGTYGYTF; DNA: TGCGCCAGCAGCCAAGGGGCAGGAGGGACTTATGGCTACACCTTC
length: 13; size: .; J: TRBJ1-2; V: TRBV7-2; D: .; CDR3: CASSLGSEHGYTF; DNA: TGTGCCAGCAGCTTAGGGTCGGAGCATGGCTACACCTTC
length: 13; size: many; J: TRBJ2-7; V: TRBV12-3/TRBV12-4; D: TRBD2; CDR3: CASSFGGRNEQYF; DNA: TGTGCCAGCAGTTTCGGGGGGAGGAACGAGCAGTACTTC
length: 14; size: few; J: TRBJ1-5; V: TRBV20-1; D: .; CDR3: CSARSGGINQPQHF; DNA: TGCAGTGCTCGAAGTGGGGGGATCAATCAGCCCCAGCATTTT
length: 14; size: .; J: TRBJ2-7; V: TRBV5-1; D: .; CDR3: CASSSDTRGFEQYF; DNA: TGCGCCAGCAGCTCGGACACCCGCGGCTTCGAGCAGTACTTC
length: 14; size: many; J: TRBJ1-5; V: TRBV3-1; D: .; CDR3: CASSQLSSNQPQHF; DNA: TGTGCCAGCAGCCAACTCTCGAGCAATCAGCCCCAGCATTTT
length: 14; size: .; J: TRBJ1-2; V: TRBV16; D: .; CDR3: CASSQLSGAYGYTF; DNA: TGTGCCAGCAGCCAATTGTCCGGGGCCTATGGCTACACCTTC
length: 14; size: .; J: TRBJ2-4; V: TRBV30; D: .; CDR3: CAWSVSIAKNIQYF; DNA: TGTGCCTGGAGTGTCTCTATAGCCAAAAACATTCAGTACTTC
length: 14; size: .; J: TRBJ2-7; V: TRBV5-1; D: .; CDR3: CASSVSGDTYEQYF; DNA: TGCGCCAGCAGCGTGAGCGGGGACACCTACGAGCAGTACTTC
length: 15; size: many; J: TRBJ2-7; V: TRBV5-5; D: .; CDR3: CASSLRVAVPYEQYF; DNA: TGTGCCAGCAGCTTGAGAGTGGCAGTCCCCTACGAGCAGTACTTC
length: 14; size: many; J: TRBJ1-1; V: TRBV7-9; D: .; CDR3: CASRESSLVTEAFF; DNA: TGTGCCAGCAGGGAGTCATCGTTGGTCACTGAAGCTTTCTTT
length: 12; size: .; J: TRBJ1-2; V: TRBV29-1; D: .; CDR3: CSVEGSRYGYTF; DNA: TGCAGCGTTGAAGGCTCCCGCTATGGCTACACCTTC
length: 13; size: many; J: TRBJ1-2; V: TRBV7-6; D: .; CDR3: CASSNRNLGGYTF; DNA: TGTGCCAGCAGCAACAGAAACCTCGGGGGCTACACCTTC
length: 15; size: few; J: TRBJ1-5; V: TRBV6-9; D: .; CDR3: CASSKSPRAHQPQHF; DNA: TGTGCCAGCAGTAAGAGTCCCAGGGCCCATCAGCCCCAGCATTTT
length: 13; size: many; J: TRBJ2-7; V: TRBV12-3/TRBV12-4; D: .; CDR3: CASSLAIGGEQYF; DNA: TGTGCCAGCAGTTTAGCGATAGGGGGCGAGCAGTACTTC
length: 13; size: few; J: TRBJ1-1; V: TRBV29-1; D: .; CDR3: CSVEALPNTEAFF; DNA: TGCAGCGTTGAAGCACTGCCGAACACTGAAGCTTTCTTT
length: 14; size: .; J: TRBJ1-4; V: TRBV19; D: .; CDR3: CASSNTLTNEKLFF; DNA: TGTGCCAGTAGCAACACATTAACTAATGAAAAACTGTTTTTT
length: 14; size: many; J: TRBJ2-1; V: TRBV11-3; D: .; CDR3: CASSSGFGTDEQFF; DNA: TGTGCCAGCAGCTCCGGTTTTGGTACGGATGAGCAGTTCTTC
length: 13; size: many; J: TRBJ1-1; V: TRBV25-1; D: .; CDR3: CASSQPGSTEAFF; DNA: TGTGCCAGCAGTCAGCCGGGGTCCACTGAAGCTTTCTTT
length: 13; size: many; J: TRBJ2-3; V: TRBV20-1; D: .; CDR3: CSALADSTDTQYF; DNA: TGCAGTGCCTTAGCGGATAGCACAGATACGCAGTATTTT
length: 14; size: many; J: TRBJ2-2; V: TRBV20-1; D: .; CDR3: CSARDRRATGELFF; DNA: TGCAGTGCTAGAGACCGGAGGGCCACCGGGGAGCTGTTTTTT